This entry concerns a single T cell receptor (beta chain). The antigen is undetermined. Reverse transcription of roughly 0.5 to 1 ug RNA was carried out with random hexamers. immunoSEQ multiplex PCR amplified TCR beta CDR3 across 54 Vbeta, 13 Jbeta. One entry per CDR3 protein, called by TCRdb with MiXCR from the immunoSEQ multiplex PCR reads. The data show over 150,000 distinct CDR3 sequences, around 96% seen once. This sample was included in a study of CD8 T cells in Susac syndrome. Study results and limitations: The study's TCR sequencing and HLA analysis covered a relatively small number of individuals, and the study acknowledged this.

Germline V CDR1 and CDR2: LGHDT, YNNKEL (reference sequence). V lost 6 bases to trimming and J lost 0 bases; unmatched junction nucleotides: 3. The CDR3 covers 15 residues. Sequenced material: CD4+ T cells from PBMCs. The chain uses TRBV3-1 and TRBJ2-2, with 8 nucleotides matching TRBD1. The TCR sequence derives from a human donor with Susac syndrome. CDR3 sequence: CASRGQGTNTGELFF. The CDR3 DNA reads TGTGCCAGCAGAGGACAGGGAACGAACACCGGGGAGCTGTTTTTT.